Listed here are 11 T cell receptor beta chains from one sample, sequenced in a study of OX40 agonist ivuxolimab in advanced cancers. The table came from immunoSEQ multiplex PCR; TCRdb's copy has only in-frame clones and leaves some out. Of under 50,000 clones detected, about 90% appear once; the ten largest clones hold roughly 9%. The source material was CD4+ or CD8+ T cells sorted from blood, sampled in a trial of the OX40 agonist ivuxolimab. These receptor sequences come from an adult with an advanced solid tumor such as melanoma, head and neck, liver or kidney cancer.

This sequence joins TRBV9 and TRBJ2-3; the D gene is possibly TRBD2 (6 bases). From germline, CDR1 is SGDLS and CDR2 YYNGEE. V lost 4 bases to trimming and J lost 3 bases, with 24 bases between them. The CDR3 length is 18 residues. The CDR3 is CASSRRNRAGWETDTQYF. DNA of the CDR3: TGTGCCAGCAGCCGTCGTAACCGAGCGGGCTGGGAGACAGATACGCAGTATTTT.

This CDR3 reads CASVGGGKGQYF. CDR3 in DNA: TGTGCCAGCGTCGGGGGGGGGAAGGGACAGTACTTC. The chain uses TRBV6-8 and TRBJ2-4; TRBD2 matches 8 bases. CDR3 length: 12 amino acids. Germline V gene lookup returns CDR1 MNHGY and CDR2 SAAAGT. V gave up 8 bases and J gave up 13 bases; unmatched junction bases: 10.

The chain is built from TRBV19 and TRBJ1-1, with 7 bases lining up with TRBD1. Germline CDR1 is LNHDA and CDR2 is SQIVND (reference sequence). This CDR3 has 15 residues. V lost 5 bases to trimming and J lost 1 base; unmatched junction nucleotides: 7. CDR3 residues: CASSVPGQTNTEAFF. In DNA form, the CDR3 reads TGTGCCAGTAGTGTCCCGGGACAGACGAACACTGAAGCTTTCTTT.

This clone was seen once. CDR3 region: CASSGSGTGELFF. The DNA of the CDR3 is TGTGCCAGCAGCGGCTCGGGAACCGGGGAGCTGTTTTTT. The rearrangement uses TRBV6-5 and TRBJ2-2; possibly TRBD2 for D (5 bases). V gave up 6 bases and J gave up 5 bases, with 10 bases separating them. There are 13 residues in the CDR3. Germline V gene lookup returns CDR1 MNHEY and CDR2 SVGAGI.

The sample holds one count of this clone. The chain recombines TRBV6-6 with TRBJ2-7, with D unresolved. The CDR3 length is 11 residues. V lost 5 bases, J lost 6 bases, and 8 bases lay in between. Germline V gene sequence: CDR1 MNHNY, CDR2 SVGAGI (reference sequence). This CDR3 is CASSDKFEQYF. The DNA of the CDR3 is TGTGCCAGCAGTGACAAGTTCGAGCAGTACTTC.

This sequence joins TRBV4-1 and TRBJ2-1, with 9 bases aligning to TRBD1. CDR3 length: 15 residues. V shed 1 base, J shed 10 bases, and the junction held 8 bases outside the gene matches. Germline V gene lookup returns CDR1 MGHRA and CDR2 YSYEKL. CDR3 DNA: TGCGCCAGCAGCCAAGGGGGACAGGGATTGGCCGAGCAGTTCTTC. The encoded protein is CASSQGGQGLAEQFF.

In DNA form, the CDR3 reads TGTGCCAGCGGTAGACAGGGGTCAACGGATGAGCAGTTCTTC. Translation: CASGRQGSTDEQFF. The chain uses TRBV25-1 and TRBJ2-1; 8 bases are a match to TRBD1. Germline V lookup: CDR1 MGHDK, CDR2 SYGVNS. The junction had 11 bases not matched to a gene; V was cut back by 8 bases and J by 8 bases. The CDR3 sequence is 14 residues long.

The gene calls are TRBV7-8 and TRBJ2-1; D unresolved. Per germline, CDR1 SGHVS and CDR2 FQNEAQ. V lost 1 base, J lost 7 bases, and 14 bases lay in between. This CDR3 has 15 amino acids. CDR3 nucleotide sequence: TGTGCCAGCAGCTTAGGAGCCAACCTGGGGAATGAGCAGTTCTTC. It translates to CASSLGANLGNEQFF. The full variable domain, completed using reference TRBV7-8 and TRBJ2-1, is GAGVSQSPRYKVAKRGQDVALRCDPISGHVSLFWYQQALGQGPEFLTYFQNEAQLDKSGLPSDRFFAERPEGSVSTLKIQRTQQEDSAVYLCASSLGANLGNEQFFGPGTRLTVL.

The chain employs TRBV6-5 and TRBJ1-2, with TRBD1 matching 7 bases. Trimming removed 5 bases from V and 4 bases from J; junction bases left unmatched: 7. Per the germline V gene, CDR1 is MNHEY and CDR2 is SVGAGI. This CDR3 has 14 amino acids. CDR3 loop: CASSEPGTVYGYTF. The CDR3 nucleotides are TGTGCCAGCAGTGAACCCGGGACAGTCTATGGCTACACCTTC.

Of note for this clone: One end of the junction fails to match germline, which may point to a read error. The rearrangement links TRBV16 to TRBJ2-1; D not resolved. The CDR3 loop spans 12 amino acids. The germline CDR1 and CDR2 sequences are KGHSY and FQNENV. The chain's CDR3 is CAGSPALNEQFF. The CDR3 DNA sequence: TGTGCCGGCAGCCCAGCGTTGAATGAGCAGTTCTTC.

Comment on this clone: This sample includes further DNA sequences coding for the same CDR3. This chain uses TRBV7-2 with TRBJ2-1; D gene uncertain. The germline gives CDR1 SGHTA, CDR2 FQGNSA. The CDR3 spans 11 residues. The V end was cut by 0 bases, the J end by 8 bases, with 2 bases between. As DNA, the CDR3 is TGTGCCAGCAGCTTAGCCTATGAGCAGTTCTTC. It encodes CASSLAYEQFF.